Following are 3 T cell receptor beta chains from one sample sequenced in a study of shared clonotypes between healthy human individuals. Generated by immunoSEQ multiplex PCR, the TCRdb table keeps only in-frame clones and is missing some. The repertoire has some 2,000,000 clones, about 95% of them found once; the top ten carry about 1.1%. Naive CD8 cells were CD45RO-negative, positively selected for CCR7, excluding terminally differentiated effector memory CD45RA+ cells. Sequencing input: naive CD8+ T cells sorted from blood. All receptors come from a man aged 18-30 years in good health.

This clone was counted a single time. The same CDR3 is also encoded by other DNA sequences in this sample. This chain connects TRBV10-3 to TRBJ1-1, with unresolved D. This CDR3 has 14 amino acids. Between the trimmed V and J ends, which lost 0 bases and 4 bases, there was a span of 9 bases. CDR1 ENHRY and CDR2 SYGVKD come from the germline V gene. The DNA for the CDR3 is TGTGCCATCAGTGAGTCGGAAGGAGGCACTGAAGCTTTCTTT. Protein sequence: CAISESEGGTEAFF.

This clone showed up just once. The V gene is TRBV7-9, the J gene TRBJ2-5; D is undetermined. Trimming took 6 bases from V and 2 from J, leaving 16 bases between them. The CDR3 has 15 amino acids. Per the germline V gene, CDR1 is SEHNR and CDR2 is FQNEAQ (reference sequence). The CDR3 DNA reads as TGTGCCAGCAGTCACGGACCCACCATACAAGAGACCCAGTACTTC. Its translation is CASSHGPTIQETQYF.

The chain is built from TRBV2 and TRBJ2-3; no clear D. The germline gives CDR1 SNHLY, CDR2 FYNNEI. There are 15 residues in the CDR3. Deletions cut 5 bases from V and 0 bases from J, with 12 bases between. The CDR3 spells CASSPSSSSTDTQYF. CDR3 nucleotide sequence: TGTGCCAGCAGTCCGTCAAGCTCTAGCACAGATACGCAGTATTTT.